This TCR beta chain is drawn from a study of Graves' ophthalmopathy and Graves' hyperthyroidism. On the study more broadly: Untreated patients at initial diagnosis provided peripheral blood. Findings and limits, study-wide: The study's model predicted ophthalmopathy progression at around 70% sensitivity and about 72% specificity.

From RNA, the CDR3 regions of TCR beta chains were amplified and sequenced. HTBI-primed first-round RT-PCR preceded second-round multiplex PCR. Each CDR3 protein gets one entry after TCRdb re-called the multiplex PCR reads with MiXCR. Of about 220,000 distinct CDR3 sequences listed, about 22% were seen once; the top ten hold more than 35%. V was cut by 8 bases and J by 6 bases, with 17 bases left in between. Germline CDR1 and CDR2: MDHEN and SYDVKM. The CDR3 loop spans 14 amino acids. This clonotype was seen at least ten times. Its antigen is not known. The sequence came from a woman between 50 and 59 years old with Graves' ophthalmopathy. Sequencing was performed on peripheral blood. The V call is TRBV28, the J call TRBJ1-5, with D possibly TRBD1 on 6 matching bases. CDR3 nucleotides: TGTGCCAGCCATACACTCCAGGGGCCTCAGCCCCAGCATTTT. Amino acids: CASHTLQGPQPQHF.